The 12 T cell receptor beta chains presented below share a single source sample, sequenced in a study of regulatory T cells in long-lasting Graves disease. Through Arm-PCR of CDR3 regions and iRepertoire HTBI primers, TCR beta libraries were built. TCRdb recomputed calls from the multiplex PCR reads with MiXCR, one row per CDR3 protein. The profile shows some 250,000 distinct CDR3 sequences, roughly 18% of them singletons. Documented time point: newly diagnosed GD, antithyroid drugs for less than 3 months. RNA isolated from PBMCs was used to make the TCR library. These data also formed part of another study, on T cells in Graves' hyperthyroidism and ophthalmopathy.

Sequencing used peripheral blood mononuclear cells (PBMCs), obtained at new diagnosis, from a patient treated with antithyroid drugs. Receptor source: a woman aged 25 to 45 with Graves disease.

This clonotype was seen more than once but under ten times. J is TRBJ2-2 and V is TRBV7-9, with TRBD2 as a possible D gene (6 bases). Germline CDR1 is SEHNR and CDR2 is FQNEAQ (reference sequence). Trimming took 4 bases from V and 1 from J, leaving 10 bases between them. The CDR3 extends over 15 amino acids. CDR3: CASSSGDRNTGELFF. In DNA, the CDR3 is TGTGCCAGCAGCTCGGGGGACCGGAACACCGGGGAGCTGTTTTTT.

This clonotype came up many times. The chain has TRBV2 and TRBJ1-2; D may be TRBD1 (6 bases). Trimming took 3 bases from V and 6 from J, leaving 14 bases between them. CDR1 is SNHLY, CDR2 FYNNEI, per germline. This CDR3 region has 14 residues. CDR3 sequence: CASSDSWAGDGYTF. The DNA of the CDR3 is TGTGCCAGCAGTGATAGTTGGGCAGGGGATGGCTACACCTTC.

This clonotype has at least ten counts. CDR3 residues: CASSQTETQYF. As DNA, the CDR3 is TGTGCCAGCAGTCAGACAGAGACCCAGTACTTC. This sequence joins TRBV28 and TRBJ2-5, with no clear D. V lost 5 bases and J lost 4, with 5 bases in between. The CDR3 sequence is 11 residues long. Per the germline V gene, CDR1 is MDHEN and CDR2 is SYDVKM.

This clonotype appeared once. Given a much more abundant clone one base away, this may be a read error. This chain joins TRBV5-1 and TRBJ2-5; TRBD2 matches 10 bases. CDR3 size: 15 residues. CDR1 and CDR2 from the germline V gene are SGHRS and YFSETQ. With 7 bases clipped from V and 5 bases from J, the junction kept 11 bases outside the gene matches. The CDR3 bases are TGCGCCAGCGGCCGAGCGGGGGGGCCAGAGGAGACCCAGTACTTC. It codes for CASGRAGGPEETQYF. The entire variable domain, with the rest obtained from reference TRBV5-1 and TRBJ2-5, is as follows: KAGVTQTPRYLIKTRGQQVTLSCSPISGHRSVSWYQQTPGQGLQFLFEYFSETQRNKGNFPGRFSGRQFSNSRSEMNVSTLELGDSALYLCASGRAGGPEETQYFGPGTRLLVL.

This clonotype was picked up many times. The chain carries TRBV5-1 and TRBJ2-7; no reliable D call. V lost 0 bases, J lost 4 bases, and 14 bases lay in between. In germline, CDR1 is SGHRS, CDR2 YFSETQ. CDR3 size: 15 residues. The CDR3 sequence: CASSLDAESSYEQYF. In nucleotides, the CDR3 is TGCGCCAGCAGCTTGGACGCGGAATCGTCATACGAGCAGTACTTC.

At least ten counts were recorded for this clonotype. CDR3 in DNA: TGTGCCAGCAGAGGACAGGGACCGTATGGCTACACCTTC. It is translated as CASRGQGPYGYTF. V usage is TRBV12-3 or TRBV12-4 and J usage is TRBJ1-2; 8 positions match TRBD1. The CDR3 contains 13 residues. J gave up 5 bases and V 6 bases, and 5 bases lay outside the gene matches.

There are many counts of this clonotype. The chain employs TRBV3-1 and TRBJ1-2; D possibly corresponds to TRBD1 (6 bases). This CDR3 has 13 residues. The V end lost 5 bases, the J end lost 3 bases, and 10 bases lay between the germline ends. Per germline, CDR1 LGHDT and CDR2 YNNKEL (reference sequence). CDR3 DNA sequence: TGTGCCAGCAGCAGAAAGGGGGACTATGGCTACACCTTC. Protein product: CASSRKGDYGYTF.

This clonotype was seen at least ten times. The chain links TRBV7-3 to TRBJ2-3; D perhaps matches TRBD2 (7 bases). Trimming pared 3 bases from V and 3 bases from J, leaving 10 bases between. CDR1 SGHTA and CDR2 FQGTGA come from the germline V gene. The CDR3 totals 14 residues. The CDR3 nucleotides read TGTGCCAGCAGCTTGGGGGGGCGGACAGATACGCAGTATTTT. Its protein is CASSLGGRTDTQYF.

There are many counts of this clonotype. The chain joins TRBV2 to TRBJ2-3, with D possibly TRBD1 on 5 matching bases. Trimming pared 5 bases from V and 5 bases from J, leaving 20 bases between. CDR1 is SNHLY, CDR2 FYNNEI, per germline. There are 16 residues in the CDR3. The CDR3 DNA reads as TGTGCCAGCAGTACGCAAGGGCCCACAGGCGTAGATACGCAGTATTTT. Protein sequence: CASSTQGPTGVDTQYF.

This clonotype was recorded many times. The chain is built from TRBV5-1 and TRBJ2-5; 10 bases fit TRBD1. This CDR3 is built from 16 residues. The junction had 7 bases not matched to a gene; V was cut back by 0 bases and J by 5 bases. From germline, CDR1 is SGHRS and CDR2 YFSETQ. Written as DNA, the CDR3 is TGCGCCAGCAGCTTGGCACCGGGACAGGGGATGGAGACCCAGTACTTC. Translation gives CASSLAPGQGMETQYF.

The chain couples TRBV18 to TRBJ2-7, with 12 bases aligning to TRBD1. The CDR3 length is 14 residues. CDR1 is KGHSH, CDR2 LQKENI, per germline. V was pared by 7 bases and J by 6 bases, with 7 bases of the junction left unmatched. CDR3 amino acids: CASLPGTGGREQYF. CDR3 nucleotides: TGTGCCAGCTTGCCGGGGACAGGGGGCCGCGAGCAGTACTTC.

This clonotype occurred many times. This chain uses TRBV5-8 with TRBJ1-4; TRBD1 is a possible D gene (5 bases). The CDR3 runs 15 residues. The germline gives CDR1 SGHTS, CDR2 YDEGEE. With 4 bases removed from V and 5 bases from J, the gap between germline ends came to 15 bases. The CDR3 sequence: CASSLRGRGNEKLFF. CDR3 nucleotides: TGTGCCAGCAGCCTTCGGGGACGGGGCAATGAAAAACTGTTTTTT. Full variable domain (outside the CDR3, taken from reference TRBV5-8 and TRBJ1-4): EAGVTQSPTHLIKTRGQQATLRCSPISGHTSVYWYQQALGLGLQFLLWYDEGEERNRGNFPPRFSGRQFPNYSSELNVNALELEDSALYLCASSLRGRGNEKLFFGSGTQLSVL.